This T cell receptor (beta chain) stems from a study of CD8+ T cells in alopecia areata. Reverse transcription of extracted RNA yielded cDNA, which provided the sequencing template. This table comes from immunoSEQ multiplex PCR, and its TCRdb copy is limited to in-frame clones, with some not included. The table records 180,000 or so clones, 51% of them present only once. Regarding the study as a whole: Many expanded lesional clones stayed in scalp and blood while on tofacitinib. Administration of tofacitinib significantly diminished scalp clonality and expanded CD8+ clones within the top 100.

A word on this clone: No antigen is known for it.

This CDR3 is built from 16 residues. Looked up from germline, CDR1 is SGHAT and CDR2 is FQNNGV. V trimming: 5 bases; J trimming: 4 bases; junction bases outside the gene matches: 9. Indicated treatment: oral pan-JAK inhibitor, 5-10 mg twice daily. The rearrangement links TRBV11-2 to TRBJ2-3; 10 bases are shared with TRBD1. The sequence came from a human donor with alopecia areata. Sequenced here: CD8+ T cells sorted from blood, sampled at week 52, from a patient treated with tofacitinib. CDR3 amino acids: CASSPGPGTGADTQYF. In nucleotides, the CDR3 is TGTGCCAGCAGCCCAGGTCCCGGGACAGGGGCAGATACGCAGTATTTT.